The 29 T cell receptor beta chains given below trace back to one sample, sequenced in a study of T cell repertoires in aging, cancer and after chemotherapy. TCR beta rearrangements were amplified from peripheral blood genomic DNA. A mixed TRB-A/B primer pool amplified rearranged TRB by multiplex touch-down PCR. MiXCR, applied by TCRdb to the multiplex PCR reads, yields one record per CDR3 protein. This table has more than 4,000 distinct CDR3 sequences, about a quarter appearing once. The sample comprised blood. These receptors were taken from a human donor with a blood cancer.

This clonotype was found once. The chain joins TRBV5-1 to TRBJ2-5, with 15 bases aligning to TRBD2. This CDR3 is built from 15 residues. CDR1 and CDR2 (germline): SGHRS, YFSETQ. CDR3 region: CLAQGTSGGTETQYF. The CDR3 DNA follows: TGCCTGGCTCAAGGGACTAGCGGGGGGACAGAGACCCAGTACTTC.

This chain uses TRBV7-6 with TRBJ2-7; TRBD2 agrees at 11 bases. J gave up 7 bases and V 5 bases, and 10 bases lay outside the gene matches. CDR3 size: 15 residues. Germline values: CDR1 SGHVS, CDR2 FNYEAQ. CDR3 nucleotides: TGTGCCAGCAGCCTATTAGCGGGAGGGCCCAGTGAGCAGTACTTC. Protein product: CASSLLAGGPSEQYF.

This clonotype appeared a few times. This chain connects TRBV13 to TRBJ1-6; 8 nucleotides align to TRBD1. Germline V gives CDR1 PRHDT, CDR2 FYEKMQ (reference sequence). The trim removed 0 bases at V and 9 bases at J, leaving 4 bases unmatched. CDR3 length equals 15 residues. Here the CDR3 reads CASSLGQGAVSPLHF. The CDR3 DNA reads as TGTGCCAGCAGCTTAGGTCAGGGGGCAGTTTCACCCCTCCACTTT.

By proportion, this clonotype is large. V gene TRBV6-1 combines with J gene TRBJ2-7, with 10 bases that match TRBD2. J was trimmed by 0 bases and V by 6 bases; bases with no gene match: 8. The CDR3 has 16 residues. Germline CDR1 and CDR2: MNHNS and SASEGT. The CDR3 sequence is CASRGLAGVNSYEQYF. The CDR3 DNA is TGTGCCAGCAGGGGTCTAGCGGGAGTCAACTCCTACGAGCAGTACTTC.

This clonotype was found a few times. This chain links TRBV5-1 with TRBJ2-1, with a possible D match to TRBD2 (5 bases). This CDR3 is 13 amino acids long. The V end was cut by 0 bases, the J end by 14 bases, with 15 bases between. Germline CDR1 is SGHRS and CDR2 is YFSETQ. CDR3 in amino acids: CASSLDGKVGEFF. The CDR3, as DNA: TGCGCCAGCAGCTTGGACGGGAAAGTAGGAGAGTTCTTC.

V and J are TRBV14 and TRBJ2-7; perhaps TRBD1 as D (5 bases). The CDR3 consists of 14 residues. The germline V gene encodes CDR1 SGHDN and CDR2 FVKESK. V was shortened by 2 bases and J by 3 bases, with 11 bases between the two germline ends. CDR3 protein: CASSQQGPYYEQYF. The CDR3 bases are TGTGCCAGCAGCCAACAGGGTCCCTACTACGAGCAGTACTTC.

This chain uses TRBV4-3 with TRBJ1-4; 10 nucleotides agree with TRBD1. Germline V lookup: CDR1 LGHNA, CDR2 YSLEER. Trimming cost V 3 bases and J 8 bases; bases outside gene matches: 3. There are 14 residues in the CDR3. The CDR3 region has the DNA TGCGCCAGCAGCCAGGGACAGGGGAGGGAAAAACTGTTTTTT. This gives the protein CASSQGQGREKLFF.

As to this clonotype: This may be a read error, as it is one base from a much larger clone. The chain combines TRBV6-1 with TRBJ2-2, with 8 bases aligning to TRBD1. Unmatched junction bases numbered 11, after V lost 10 bases and J lost 7 bases. There are 14 residues in the CDR3. Germline V CDR1 and CDR2: MNHNS, SASEGT. CDR3 nucleotide sequence: TGTGCCATCAGAGAGGGGACAGGAAACGGGGAGCTGTTTTTT. Its translation: CAIREGTGNGELFF.

Points on this clonotype: A much more abundant neighbour one base away suggests this may be a read error. This chain links TRBV6-2 or TRBV6-3 with TRBJ2-7; D unresolved. The V end lost 6 bases, the J end lost 7 bases, and 10 bases lay between the germline ends. The CDR3 totals 11 residues. CDR1 is MNHEY, CDR2 SVGEGT, per germline. In nucleotides, the CDR3 is TGTGCCAGCAGCCCCGTCAATGAGCAGTACTTC. The encoded protein is CASSPVNEQYF.

This clonotype counts as medium-sized. The chain has TRBV30 and TRBJ1-4; 8 bases are shared with TRBD1. Per the germline V gene, CDR1 is GTSNPN and CDR2 is SVGIG (reference sequence). With V trimmed by 1 base and J by 8 bases, 9 bases remained unmatched. The CDR3 has 15 residues. The CDR3 bases are TGTGCCTGGAGTGACATTGGGGCAGGGGGCGAAAAACTGTTTTTT. Translation gives CAWSDIGAGGEKLFF.

V usage is TRBV13 and J usage is TRBJ1-5, with a possible D match to TRBD1 (5 bases). The V gene lost 1 base and the J gene lost 6 bases, with 10 bases spanning the gap. CDR1 and CDR2 from the germline V gene are PRHDT and FYEKMQ (reference sequence). The CDR3 runs 14 residues. CDR3 DNA: TGTGCCAGCAGCTTAGCGGGGGTGGGTCAGCCCCAGCATTTT. Translation gives CASSLAGVGQPQHF.

The chain carries TRBV30 and TRBJ1-1; the match to TRBD1 covers 7 bases. The V segment lost 2 bases and the J segment 11 bases; nucleotides outside the gene matches: 8. CDR1 and CDR2 from the germline V gene are GTSNPN and SVGIG (reference sequence). CDR3 size: 12 residues. The CDR3 is CAWSKGAGWAFF. The CDR3 DNA follows: TGTGCCTGGAGTAAGGGGGCCGGATGGGCTTTCTTT.

This clonotype is labeled medium-sized. J is TRBJ1-4 and V is TRBV6-5; D gene unclear. CDR3 length: 14 residues. The germline V gene has CDR1 MNHEY and CDR2 SVGAGI. V was cut by 3 bases and J by 4 bases, with 9 bases left in between. For the CDR3, the DNA is TGTGCCAGCAGTTATGCCGGTCTTAATGAAAAACTGTTTTTT. Translating gives CASSYAGLNEKLFF.

In its sample, this clonotype ranks as medium-sized (0.01 to 0.1%). V usage is TRBV5-4 and J usage is TRBJ1-2; D is unresolved. CDR1 is SGHNT and CDR2 is YYREEE in the germline V gene (reference sequence). V was clipped by 5 bases and J by 6 bases, with 8 bases between them. This CDR3 comprises 11 residues. The CDR3 bases are TGTGCCAGCAGTAACGCAAATGGCTACACCTTC. Its translation is CASSNANGYTF.

The chain combines TRBV7-9 with TRBJ2-3; D remains unclear. This CDR3 is 9 amino acids long. Germline lookup yields CDR1 SEHNR and CDR2 FQNEAQ (reference sequence). This CDR3 is CAIGSTQYF. The DNA for the CDR3 is TGTGCTATAGGAAGTACGCAGTATTTT.

On this clonotype itself: A much larger clone differs by one base, so this may be a read error. This chain links TRBV27 with TRBJ2-3; TRBD2 is a possible D gene (7 bases). With 2 bases removed from V and 5 bases from J, the gap between germline ends came to 11 bases. The germline gives CDR1 MNHEY, CDR2 SMNVEV (reference sequence). This CDR3 comprises 14 residues. The CDR3 region is CASSLKRDKDTQYF. CDR3 DNA sequence: TGTGCCAGCAGTTTAAAGCGGGACAAAGATACGCAGTATTTT.

By sample fraction, this clonotype is medium-sized. This chain links TRBV18 with TRBJ2-3; no clear D gene. The germline V and J ends were trimmed by 4 bases and 9 bases, with 11 bases remaining between them. The CDR3 loop spans 12 amino acids. Germline CDR1 and CDR2: KGHSH and LQKENI. The chain's CDR3 is CASSLQSNTQYF. CDR3 DNA sequence: TGTGCCAGCTCACTGCAGAGTAACACGCAGTATTTT.

The count of this clonotype is one. The V gene is TRBV20-1, the J gene TRBJ1-2; 7 nucleotides agree with TRBD1. The CDR3 runs 16 residues. V lost 5 bases and J lost 8; bases outside the gene matches: 20. In germline, CDR1 is DFQATT, CDR2 SNEGSKA (reference sequence). CDR3 coding DNA: TGCAGTGCTCTGAGTGCTAGAGGGGGACAGTTGGGAGGCTACACCTTC. Translating it yields CSALSARGGQLGGYTF.

This chain connects TRBV20-1 to TRBJ2-7; the match to TRBD2 covers 10 bases. V lost 6 bases to trimming and J lost 6 bases; unmatched junction nucleotides: 8. CDR3 size: 13 residues. Germline V lookup: CDR1 DFQATT, CDR2 SNEGSKA (reference sequence). The CDR3 DNA is TGCAGTGCCCTAAGCGGGAGGGCGGGCGAGCAGTACTTC. It codes for CSALSGRAGEQYF.

This clonotype was observed a few times. This chain connects TRBV24-1 to TRBJ2-5; 7 nucleotides line up with TRBD1. From germline, CDR1 is KGHDR and CDR2 SFDVKD. CDR3 length equals 16 residues. The V and J ends lost 7 bases and 0 bases, in that order; junction bases with no gene match: 10. CDR3 sequence (DNA): TGTGCCACCAGCCTATCCGGACAGGCCTACCAAGAGACCCAGTACTTC. Translating it yields CATSLSGQAYQETQYF.

This clonotype is classed as medium-sized. The chain uses TRBV6-2 or TRBV6-3 and TRBJ2-1, with 16 bases that match TRBD2. With V trimmed by 6 bases and J by 6 bases, 5 bases remained unmatched. The CDR3 spans 16 residues. Germline CDR1 MNHEY, CDR2 SVGEGT. The CDR3 is CASSGTSGRAGNEQFF. CDR3 nucleotides: TGTGCCAGCAGCGGGACTAGCGGGAGGGCCGGCAATGAGCAGTTCTTC.

The gene calls are TRBV24-1 and TRBJ2-3; D gene uncertain. Germline V lookup: CDR1 KGHDR, CDR2 SFDVKD. The germline V and J ends were trimmed by 9 bases and 6 bases, with 12 bases remaining between them. The CDR3 runs to 12 residues. The CDR3 is CATGHAADTQYF. CDR3 coding DNA: TGTGCCACCGGCCACGCCGCGGATACGCAGTATTTT.

This clonotype was seen once. As DNA, the CDR3 is TGTGCCAGCAGCGGGGCCCGTGCAGAACCAAACTCTGGGGCCAACGTCCTGACTTTC. It is translated as CASSGARAEPNSGANVLTF. The V call is TRBV7-3, the J call TRBJ2-6; D possibly corresponds to TRBD1 (5 bases). The CDR3 has 19 residues. Germline CDR1 is SGHTA and CDR2 is FQGTGA. V lost 5 bases, J lost 0 bases, and 20 bases lay in between.

This clonotype was seen a few times. V and J are TRBV12-3 or TRBV12-4 and TRBJ2-1; unclear D gene. Trimming took off 6 bases at V and 13 bases at J, with 22 bases between the two ends. This CDR3 has 14 amino acids. The CDR3 sequence: CASSPLPPHQTQFF. The CDR3 DNA follows: TGTGCCAGCAGCCCTCTCCCTCCTCACCAAACCCAGTTCTTC.

A few counts support this clonotype. The chain combines TRBV6-5 with TRBJ1-1, with D perhaps TRBD1 (6 bases). The CDR3 extends over 13 amino acids. The germline CDR1 and CDR2 sequences are MNHEY and SVGAGI. V was clipped by 2 bases and J by 6 bases, with 10 bases between them. Here the CDR3 reads CASSYIEGAEAFF. The CDR3 nucleotides read TGTGCCAGCAGTTACATTGAGGGGGCTGAAGCTTTCTTT.

This clonotype rates as medium-sized. This sequence joins TRBV19 and TRBJ2-3, with 7 bases matching TRBD2. This CDR3 contains 14 residues. Germline V gives CDR1 LNHDA, CDR2 SQIVND (reference sequence). V was clipped by 7 bases and J by 3 bases; unmatched bases: 7. CDR3 in amino acids: CASMERDATDTQYF. The DNA of the CDR3 is TGTGCCAGTATGGAGCGGGACGCAACAGATACGCAGTATTTT.

J is TRBJ1-1 and V is TRBV24-1, with 7 bases that match TRBD1. The ends lost 6 bases at V and 0 bases at J; junction bases unmatched: 3. CDR1 and CDR2 from the germline V gene are KGHDR and SFDVKD. CDR3 length: 14 amino acids. CDR3: CATSQGGMNTEAFF. The CDR3 coding sequence is TGTGCCACCAGTCAGGGGGGGATGAACACTGAAGCTTTCTTT.

V and J are TRBV10-3 and TRBJ2-3, with a tentative D call TRBD2 (6 bases). There are 19 residues in the CDR3. Germline assignment: CDR1 ENHRY and CDR2 SYGVKD. Trimming cost V 6 bases and J 7 bases, with 32 bases left between them. The CDR3 DNA reads as TGTGCCATCAGCGAGGACCCCCGGCCTACTGGGACTGGTGGGAATACGCAGTATTTT. Translated: CAISEDPRPTGTGGNTQYF.

This rearrangement joins TRBV28 to TRBJ2-3, with TRBD1 matching 8 bases. The germline gives CDR1 MDHEN, CDR2 SYDVKM. The CDR3 runs 19 residues. V shed 4 bases and J 2 bases; nucleotides not matched to a gene: 17. CDR3 sequence reads: CASSSAGGPKRPDTDTQYF. The CDR3 DNA is TGTGCCAGCAGTTCGGCAGGGGGCCCTAAGAGACCTGACACAGATACGCAGTATTTT.